The 25 T cell receptor beta chains below were found in one sample sequenced in a study of CD8+CD57+ T cells in acquired aplastic anemia. Individuals selected for sequencing had exhibited CD8+CD57+ cell expansion on flow cytometry. Genomic DNA, the template, was used for profiling of the TCR beta VDJ and CDR3. TCRdb re-called the reads with MiXCR, one entry per CDR3 protein. The repertoire has around 120,000 distinct CDR3 sequences, 30% to 45% of them found once; the top ten carry over 2%. The source material was sorted CD4+, CD8+, or CD8+CD57+ T cells (not recorded which) from PBMCs. These receptors all stem from a human donor with aplastic anemia.

This clonotype was recorded many times. The rearrangement uses TRBV5-8 and TRBJ1-2; 7 bases match TRBD1. Trimming took 5 bases from V and 3 from J; bases not matched to a gene: 4. Germline loops: CDR1 SGHTS, CDR2 YDEGEE. There are 13 residues in the CDR3. CDR3 nucleotides: TGTGCCAGCAGGGGGACAGCGGACTATGGCTACACCTTC. Amino acid sequence: CASRGTADYGYTF.

There are many counts of this clonotype. The V and J genes are TRBV19 and TRBJ2-3; TRBD1 agrees at 7 bases. The trim removed 5 bases at V and 4 bases at J, leaving 6 bases unmatched. CDR1 and CDR2 from the germline V gene are LNHDA and SQIVND (reference sequence). The length of the CDR3 is 14 residues. Here the CDR3 reads CASSHGQAADTQYF. CDR3 nucleotide sequence: TGTGCCAGTAGTCATGGACAGGCCGCAGATACGCAGTATTTT. The variable domain in full, with the rest retrieved from reference TRBV19 and TRBJ2-3, is DGGITQSPKYLFRKEGQNVTLSCEQNLNHDAMYWYRQDPGQGLRLIYYSQIVNDFQKGDIAEGYSVSREKKESFPLTVTSAQKNPTAFYLCASSHGQAADTQYFGPGTRLTVL.

This clonotype was detected many times. V gene TRBV7-7 combines with J gene TRBJ2-2; D unclear. CDR1 is SSHAT and CDR2 is FNYEAQ in the germline V gene (reference sequence). V lost 1 base and J 1 base, leaving 4 bases between the germline ends. The CDR3 has 14 residues. The CDR3 DNA sequence: TGTGCCAGCAGCTTAGAGCGGAACACCGGGGAGCTGTTTTTT. Protein sequence: CASSLERNTGELFF. The full variable domain, completed using reference TRBV7-7 and TRBJ2-2, is GAGVSQSPRYKVTKRGQDVTLRCDPISSHATLYWYQQALGQGPEFLTYFNYEAQPDKSGLPSDRFSAERPEGSISTLTIQRTEQRDSAMYRCASSLERNTGELFFGEGSRLTVL.

Ten or more counts support this clonotype. The chain carries TRBV5-1 and TRBJ2-5; D may be TRBD2 (6 bases). Germline V gives CDR1 SGHRS, CDR2 YFSETQ. The CDR3 is made up of 15 amino acids. V was trimmed by 8 bases and J by 5 bases, leaving 22 bases between them. CDR3: CASSAPRLDGETQYF. CDR3 DNA sequence: TGCGCCAGTTCCGCCCCTCGACTAGATGGGGAGACCCAGTACTTC.

This clonotype was detected once. The chain links TRBV11-1 to TRBJ2-3; 8 bases align to TRBD1. The junction had 4 bases not matched to a gene; V was cut back by 5 bases and J by 0 bases. Germline values: CDR1 SGHAT, CDR2 FQDESV (reference sequence). The CDR3 has 15 amino acids. The CDR3 coding sequence is TGTGCCAGCAGCGAGTGGACAGGGAGCACAGATACGCAGTATTTT. Residues: CASSEWTGSTDTQYF.

This clonotype was seen many times. This CDR3 reads CASSQDRELYSNQPQHF. The CDR3 region has the DNA TGCGCCAGCAGCCAAGATAGGGAGCTCTATAGCAATCAGCCCCAGCATTTT. This sequence joins TRBV4-1 and TRBJ1-5; the D is unclear. The ends were cut back, 0 bases at V and 0 bases at J, with 12 bases in the middle. CDR3 size: 17 residues. CDR1 MGHRA and CDR2 YSYEKL come from the germline V gene.

This clonotype showed up just a few times. This chain links TRBV20-1 with TRBJ1-1; TRBD1 aligns across 12 bases. The V segment lost 4 bases and the J segment 5 bases; nucleotides outside the gene matches: 8. The germline V gene encodes CDR1 DFQATT and CDR2 SNEGSKA (reference sequence). The CDR3 consists of 15 residues. The CDR3 here is CSATPGQGARTEAFF. In DNA, the CDR3 is TGCAGTGCTACCCCGGGACAGGGGGCGAGGACTGAAGCTTTCTTT.

This clonotype was seen ten or more times. V usage is TRBV12-3 or TRBV12-4 and J usage is TRBJ2-5; 12 bases map to TRBD2. The CDR3 is made up of 15 amino acids. Trimming cost V 5 bases and J 9 bases; bases outside gene matches: 10. Written as DNA, the CDR3 is TGTGCCAGCAGTCGACGGACTAGCGGGGTGGCGGCCCAGTACTTC. This encodes CASSRRTSGVAAQYF.

This clonotype was seen repeatedly, ten times or more. J is TRBJ2-5 and V is TRBV5-1; D uncertain. The CDR3 has 11 residues. Germline-derived CDR1 and CDR2 are SGHRS and YFSETQ. Trimming cost V 6 bases and J 6 bases, with 9 bases left between them. The CDR3 spells CASTTDKTQYF. The CDR3 DNA follows: TGCGCCAGCACTACTGACAAGACCCAGTACTTC.

The sample holds many counts of this clonotype. Mismatch with germline at one junction end may stem from a read error. This chain uses TRBV7-7 with TRBJ2-1; 9 bases are a match to TRBD1. The germline CDR1 and CDR2 sequences are SSHAT and FNYEAQ (reference sequence). This CDR3 has 17 residues. CDR3 amino acids: CASSLVPTGGSYNEQFF. As DNA, the CDR3 is TGTGCTAGCAGCTTAGTCCCGACAGGGGGTTCCTACAATGAGCAGTTCTTC.

This clonotype was seen many times. This chain links TRBV25-1 with TRBJ1-2; possible D gene TRBD1, 6 bases. CDR3 length: 15 amino acids. Germline-derived CDR1 and CDR2 are MGHDK and SYGVNS. V was pared by 2 bases and J by 3 bases, with 13 bases between. The CDR3 coding sequence is TGTGCCAGCAGTGAAAATGGGGGGCCCTACTATGGCTACACCTTC. This gives the protein CASSENGGPYYGYTF.

This clonotype was seen at least ten times. The chain couples TRBV6-6 to TRBJ1-1; TRBD1 might be the D (6 bases). The CDR3 consists of 14 residues. The germline V gene encodes CDR1 MNHNY and CDR2 SVGAGI (reference sequence). Between the trimmed V and J ends, which lost 5 bases and 0 bases, there was a span of 10 bases. The CDR3 spells CASSKTGMNTEAFF. The CDR3 DNA is TGTGCCAGCAGTAAAACAGGGATGAACACTGAAGCTTTCTTT.

The rearrangement joins TRBV2 to TRBJ1-1; D is uncertain. Trimming took 2 bases from V and 8 from J, leaving 6 bases between them. The CDR3 has 11 amino acids. The germline gives CDR1 SNHLY, CDR2 FYNNEI. The CDR3 loop reads CASSELGEAFF. The CDR3, as DNA: TGTGCCAGCAGTGAACTGGGGGAAGCTTTCTTT. Based on the CDR3 plus reference TRBV2 and TRBJ1-1, the full variable domain is EPEVTQTPSHQVTQMGQEVILRCVPISNHLYFYWYRQILGQKVEFLVSFYNNEISEKSEIFDDQFSVERPDGSNFTLKIRSTKLEDSAMYFCASSELGEAFFGQGTRLTVV.

This clonotype occurred many times. The CDR3 bases are TGCAGTGCCCCCGGCCGTGGGGAGACCCAGTACTTC. Translated: CSAPGRGETQYF. The gene calls are TRBV20-1 and TRBJ2-5, with D hard to call. The V gene's germline CDR1 is DFQATT and CDR2 SNEGSKA (reference sequence). Trimming left V 6 bases short and J 5 bases short, with 13 bases between. The length of the CDR3 is 12 residues.

At least ten counts were recorded for this clonotype. The V call is TRBV10-3, the J call TRBJ1-5; no reliable D call. V was trimmed by 3 bases and J by 11 bases, leaving 14 bases between them. Per germline, CDR1 ENHRY and CDR2 SYGVKD. There are 13 residues in the CDR3. CDR3 bases: TGTGCCATCAGTGATCCGACCCGTGAGGCCCAGCATTTT. This encodes CAISDPTREAQHF.

This chain uses TRBV19 with TRBJ1-1; no clear D gene. The CDR3 is 14 amino acids. V shed 3 bases and J shed 4 bases, with 12 bases lying between them. The V gene's germline CDR1 is LNHDA and CDR2 SQIVND (reference sequence). For the CDR3, the DNA is TGTGCCAGTAGTATTAGCCTGGGAGGCACTGAAGCTTTCTTT. Translated, it gives CASSISLGGTEAFF. Using reference TRBV19 and TRBJ1-1 for the parts outside the CDR3, the full variable domain is DGGITQSPKYLFRKEGQNVTLSCEQNLNHDAMYWYRQDPGQGLRLIYYSQIVNDFQKGDIAEGYSVSREKKESFPLTVTSAQKNPTAFYLCASSISLGGTEAFFGQGTRLTVV.

In its sample, this clonotype was seen a few times. The chain has TRBV6-5 and TRBJ2-3; TRBD2 might be the D (6 bases). There are 14 residues in the CDR3. The V end lost 3 bases, the J end lost 0 bases, and 7 bases lay between the germline ends. In germline, CDR1 is MNHEY, CDR2 SVGAGI. CDR3 loop: CASSYSGSTDTQYF. CDR3 in DNA: TGTGCCAGCAGTTATAGCGGAAGCACAGATACGCAGTATTTT.

With respect to this clonotype: The junction departs from germline at one end; a sequencing error may be responsible. The rearrangement uses TRBV10-3 and TRBJ1-2; D may be TRBD1 (5 bases). The CDR3 contains 16 residues. CDR1 and CDR2 (germline): ENHRY, SYGVKD. DNA of the CDR3: TGTGCCAGCAGTTTAAACAGGCAAGGAGGGCCCTATGGCTACACCTTC. Amino acid sequence: CASSLNRQGGPYGYTF.

In its sample, this clonotype was seen many times. This chain links TRBV29-1 with TRBJ1-2; D is possibly TRBD1 (5 bases). Germline-derived CDR1 and CDR2 are SQVTM and ANQGSEA. With 6 bases removed from V and 3 bases from J, the gap between germline ends came to 14 bases. The CDR3 is made up of 13 amino acids. The CDR3 spells CSVEVQGDYGYTF. Written as DNA, the CDR3 is TGCAGCGTGGAGGTTCAGGGTGACTATGGCTACACCTTC. The full variable domain, completed using reference TRBV29-1 and TRBJ1-2, is SAVISQKPSRDICQRGTSLTIQCQVDSQVTMMFWYRQQPGQSLTLIATANQGSEATYESGFVIDKFPISRPNLTFSTLTVSNMSPEDSSIYLCSVEVQGDYGYTFGSGTRLTVV.

In this sample, this clonotype turned up a few times. This sequence joins TRBV19 and TRBJ1-2; 10 bases map to TRBD1. The CDR3 extends over 13 amino acids. Germline V CDR1 and CDR2: LNHDA, SQIVND (reference sequence). The ends lost 9 bases at V and 10 bases at J; junction bases unmatched: 11. The CDR3 loop reads CASSFPGTGDYTF. In DNA form, the CDR3 reads TGTGCCAGCAGTTTCCCCGGGACAGGGGACTACACCTTC.

This clonotype was found many times. The chain couples TRBV20-1 to TRBJ2-7, with 11 bases fitting TRBD2. The germline V gene has CDR1 DFQATT and CDR2 SNEGSKA (reference sequence). The length of the CDR3 is 15 residues. V lost 0 bases, J lost 3 bases, and 4 bases stayed unmatched. The CDR3 is CSARDPTSGDYEQYF. The CDR3 DNA reads as TGCAGTGCTAGAGACCCGACTAGCGGGGACTACGAGCAGTACTTC.

This sequence joins TRBV10-3 and TRBJ2-1; D may be TRBD2 (7 bases). The CDR3 runs 14 residues. CDR1 and CDR2 from the germline V gene are ENHRY and SYGVKD. V was cut by 7 bases and J by 9 bases, with 19 bases left in between. Here the CDR3 reads CAIKEGGTIGEQFF. The CDR3 region has the DNA TGTGCCATCAAGGAGGGGGGGACAATTGGTGAGCAGTTCTTC.

A few counts support this clonotype. The J gene is TRBJ1-6, the V gene TRBV10-2; tentatively, D is TRBD1 (6 bases). Trimming cost V 4 bases and J 7 bases, with 14 bases left between them. CDR1 and CDR2 (germline): WSHSY, SAAADI. The CDR3 length is 15 residues. As DNA, the CDR3 is TGCGCCAGCAGTGCCAGGTGGGGGACAAATTCACCCCTCCACTTT. It encodes CASSARWGTNSPLHF.

The sample holds many counts of this clonotype. The chain recombines TRBV19 with TRBJ1-5; D remains ambiguous. This CDR3 spans 14 amino acids. Trimming stripped 6 bases from V and 0 bases from J, with 9 bases between. The germline gives CDR1 LNHDA, CDR2 SQIVND (reference sequence). CDR3 bases: TGTGCCAGTAGGTCACCCTTTAGCAATCAGCCCCAGCATTTT. Protein: CASRSPFSNQPQHF.

This clonotype turned up a few times. This chain joins TRBV7-9 and TRBJ2-2, with D uncertain. CDR1 is SEHNR, CDR2 FQNEAQ, per germline (reference sequence). This CDR3 comprises 12 residues. With 1 base removed from V and 9 bases from J, the gap between germline ends came to 6 bases. CDR3 coding DNA: TGTGCCAGCAGCTTAGTGGGCAGGGAGCTGTTTTTT. Translation: CASSLVGRELFF.